This TCR beta chain was captured in a study of shared clonotypes between healthy human individuals. Produced via immunoSEQ multiplex PCR; TCRdb's table is partial and in-frame only. In the table there are around 610,000 clones, roughly 96% of which are singletons. Naivety among CD8 cells was defined by CD45RO negativity and positive CCR7 selection, thereby excluding terminally differentiated effector memory CD45RA+ cells. The CDR3 covers 19 residues. Germline CDR1 is SGHRS and CDR2 is YFSETQ. The V gene end was trimmed by 6 bases and the J gene end by 0 bases; junction bases not matched to a gene: 16.

V and J are TRBV5-1 and TRBJ2-1; 9 positions agree with TRBD1. Specimen: naive CD8+ T cells sorted from blood. The receptor was derived from a woman aged 25 to 39 in good health. The CDR3 here is CASTITGGPSVRSYNEQFF. The CDR3 DNA follows: TGCGCCAGCACCATCACAGGGGGCCCTAGCGTCCGCTCCTACAATGAGCAGTTCTTC.